Listed here are 14 T cell receptor beta chains from one sample, sequenced in a study of tumor and adjacent non-tumor tissue in lung cancer. This sample's RNA came from whole unsorted tissue. TCRbeta libraries were built with three rounds of nested PCR, modified from ARM-PCR. TCRdb reprocessed the multiplex PCR reads via MiXCR and lists one record per CDR3 protein. Of some 80,000 distinct CDR3 sequences in the sample, approximately 77% were seen once. Sequencing input: lung tumor tissue. The receptors come from a woman aged 40 to 55 with non-small cell lung cancer.

About this clonotype itself: Its ends do not fully match the called genes, so a read error is possible. The gene calls are TRBV11-2 and TRBJ2-7; 7 bases are a match to TRBD1. Germline CDR1 reads SGHAT; CDR2 reads FQNNGV. This CDR3 has 12 residues. The CDR3 region is CASSQGEQMQYF. CDR3 coding DNA: TGCGCCAGCAGCCAGGGGGAACAGATGCAGTACTTC.

Points on this clonotype: Sequence at one end of the junction differs from germline and may be a read error. The chain recombines TRBV5-1 with TRBJ2-7; 10 nucleotides align to TRBD1. This CDR3 is built from 13 residues. Germline V gene lookup returns CDR1 SGHRS and CDR2 YFSETQ. The CDR3 sequence: CTSTGQGRHEQYF. CDR3 sequence (DNA): TGCACCAGCACGGGACAGGGGCGCCACGAGCAGTACTTC. Filled out from reference TRBV5-1 and TRBJ2-7, the complete variable domain reads KAGVTQTPRYLIKTRGQQVTLSCSPISGHRSVSWYQQTPGQGLQFLFEYFSETQRNKGNFPGRFSGRQFSNSRSEMNVSTLELGDSALYLCTSTGQGRHEQYFGPGTRLTVT.

CDR3 sequence reads: CASTPQLLAGFHMQYF. Here the CDR3 DNA reads TGTGCCAGCACCCCCCAGCTGTTAGCCGGGTTCCATATGCAGTATTTT. V is TRBV12-3 or TRBV12-4 and J is TRBJ2-3; D remains ambiguous. CDR3 length: 16 amino acids. V was cut by 7 bases and J by 11 bases, with 28 bases left in between.

For this clonotype: Germline is not matched at one junction end, which may reflect a read error. The chain uses TRBV11-3 and TRBJ2-7; TRBD2 matches at 7 bases. The CDR3 spans 14 residues. Germline lookup yields CDR1 SGHNT and CDR2 YENEEA. The CDR3 spells CASSLTSTVGELYF. The CDR3 nucleotides are TGTGCCAGCAGTTTGACTAGCACCGTGGGAGAGCTGTACTTC.

This clonotype was observed a single time. This may stem from a read error, because a much larger clone lies one nucleotide away. The V call is TRBV7-9, the J call TRBJ2-2, with 10 nucleotides matching TRBD1. Germline V gives CDR1 SEHNR, CDR2 FQNEAQ (reference sequence). The CDR3 runs 15 residues. V was pared by 5 bases and J by 7 bases, with 7 bases of the junction left unmatched. This CDR3 is CASSEGQGVVGELFF. The CDR3 bases are TGTGCCAGCAGCGAAGGACAGGGGGTGGTCGGGGAGCTGTTTTTT. Full variable domain (missing parts from reference TRBV7-9 and TRBJ2-2): DTGVSQNPRHKITKRGQNVTFRCDPISEHNRLYWYRQTLGQGPEFLTYFQNEAQLEKSRLLSDRFSAERPKGSFSTLEIQRTEQGDSAMYLCASSEGQGVVGELFFGEGSRLTVL.

This clonotype was recorded a few times. This chain joins TRBV5-1 and TRBJ1-2; D unresolved. Germline V gives CDR1 SGHRS, CDR2 YFSETQ. The CDR3 totals 13 residues. Trimming left V 4 bases short and J 3 bases short, with 10 bases between. CDR3 loop: CASSLNFDYGYTF. In DNA, the CDR3 is TGCGCCAGCAGCCTTAATTTTGACTATGGCTACACCTTC. The whole variable domain, filled in from reference TRBV5-1 and TRBJ1-2, reads KAGVTQTPRYLIKTRGQQVTLSCSPISGHRSVSWYQQTPGQGLQFLFEYFSETQRNKGNFPGRFSGRQFSNSRSEMNVSTLELGDSALYLCASSLNFDYGYTFGSGTRLTVV.

V usage is TRBV5-1 and J usage is TRBJ2-1; 9 bases map to TRBD1. Trimming removed 5 bases from V and 5 bases from J; junction bases left unmatched: 11. Per germline, CDR1 SGHRS and CDR2 YFSETQ. The CDR3 contains 16 residues. The CDR3 loop is CASSLTPDRGDNEQFF. The CDR3 region has the DNA TGCGCCAGCAGTTTGACCCCGGACAGGGGAGACAATGAGCAGTTCTTC. Based on the CDR3 plus reference TRBV5-1 and TRBJ2-1, the full variable domain is KAGVTQTPRYLIKTRGQQVTLSCSPISGHRSVSWYQQTPGQGLQFLFEYFSETQRNKGNFPGRFSGRQFSNSRSEMNVSTLELGDSALYLCASSLTPDRGDNEQFFGPGTRLTVL.

The chain employs TRBV28 and TRBJ2-5, with 9 bases matching TRBD2. Looked up from germline, CDR1 is MDHEN and CDR2 is SYDVKM. V lost 6 bases to trimming and J lost 1 base; unmatched junction nucleotides: 15. The length of the CDR3 is 18 residues. The DNA of the CDR3 is TGTGCCAGCAGAACCGAACTAGCGGGCAGACTCGTCCAAGAGACCCAGTACTTC. It translates to CASRTELAGRLVQETQYF.

Of note for this clonotype: At one end, the junction sequence differs from germline, possibly due to a read error. The rearrangement uses TRBV29-1 and TRBJ1-1, with D possibly being TRBD1 (5 bases). Germline-derived CDR1 and CDR2 are SQVTM and ANQGSEA. The CDR3 totals 13 residues. CDR3 sequence (DNA): TGCAGCATTGTTGGGGACTTGAACACTGAAACTTTCTTT. It codes for CSIVGDLNTETFF.

For this clonotype: With a much larger clone just one base away, this may be a read error. The chain links TRBV20-1 to TRBJ1-5; D unresolved. This CDR3 comprises 13 residues. Germline loops: CDR1 DFQATT, CDR2 SNEGSKA (reference sequence). The CDR3 reads CSARETIDQSQHF. CDR3 DNA: TGCAGTGCTAGAGAGACAATTGATCAGTCCCAGCATTTT.

As concerns this clonotype: An end of the junction does not agree with germline; a read error may underlie this. This rearrangement joins TRBV6-5 to TRBJ2-1; 14 nucleotides line up with TRBD2. Germline V gene sequence: CDR1 MNHEY, CDR2 SVGAGI. This CDR3 is built from 17 residues. CDR3 sequence reads: CASSRMGTSGSRNEHFF. In nucleotides, the CDR3 is TGTGCCAGCAGCCGAATGGGGACTAGCGGGAGTCGAAATGAGCATTTCTTC.

This clonotype was recorded once. This sequence may be a read error, since a much larger clone differs from it by one base. The chain recombines TRBV7-8 with TRBJ1-2, with a weak D call TRBD1 (5 bases). V shed 0 bases and J shed 7 bases, with 12 bases lying between them. The germline CDR1 and CDR2 sequences are SGHVS and FQNEAQ. The CDR3 consists of 14 residues. For the CDR3, the DNA is TGTGCCAGCAGCTTAGCGTCAGGGACCTTTGGCTACACCTTC. Protein product: CASSLASGTFGYTF.

As to this clonotype: A read error is possible here, since a much larger clone lies one base away. The chain recombines TRBV5-1 with TRBJ2-1, with 9 bases fitting TRBD1. CDR1 is SGHRS and CDR2 is YFSETQ in the germline V gene. This CDR3 comprises 15 residues. CDR3 bases: TGCTCCAGCAGCTCGGACAGGGGCCATACCAATGAGCAGTTCTTC. Amino acid sequence: CSSSSDRGHTNEQFF.

With regard to this clonotype: At one of its ends the junction is not consistent with the germline gene, which may arise from a read error. J is TRBJ2-3 and V is TRBV7-7; a possible D gene is TRBD1 (5 bases). The CDR3 totals 13 residues. Germline V CDR1 and CDR2: SSHAT, FNYEAQ (reference sequence). CDR3 amino acids: CASSLGDTDTQYF. The CDR3 DNA follows: TGTGCTAGCAGCTTAGGGGACACAGATACGCAGTATTTT.